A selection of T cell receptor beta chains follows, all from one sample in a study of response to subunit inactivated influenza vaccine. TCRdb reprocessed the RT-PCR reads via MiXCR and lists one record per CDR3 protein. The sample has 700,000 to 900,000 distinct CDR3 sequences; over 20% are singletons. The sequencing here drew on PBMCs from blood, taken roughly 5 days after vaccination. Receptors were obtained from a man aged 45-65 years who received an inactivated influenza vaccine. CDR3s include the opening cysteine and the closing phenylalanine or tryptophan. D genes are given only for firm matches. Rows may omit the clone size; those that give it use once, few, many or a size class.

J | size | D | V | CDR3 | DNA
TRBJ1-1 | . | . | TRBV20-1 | CSARGDGDTEAFF | TGCAGTGCTAGAGGGGACGGCGACACTGAAGCTTTCTTT
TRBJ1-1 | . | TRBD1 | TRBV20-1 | CSAWTGQMNTEAFF | TGCAGTGCTTGGACAGGGCAAATGAACACTGAAGCTTTCTTT
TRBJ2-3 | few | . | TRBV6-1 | CASTRLSTDTQYF | TGTGCCAGCACCAGACTCAGCACAGATACGCAGTATTTT
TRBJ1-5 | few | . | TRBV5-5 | CASSLEVGRNQPQHF | TGTGCCAGCAGCTTGGAGGTTGGGCGCAATCAGCCCCAGCATTTT
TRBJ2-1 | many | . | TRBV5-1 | CASSLGRDEQFF | TGCGCCAGCAGCTTGGGAAGAGATGAGCAGTTCTTC
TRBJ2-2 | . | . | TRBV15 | CATSRDAAGTTGELFF | TGTGCCACCAGCAGAGATGCGGCAGGAACTACCGGGGAGCTGTTTTTT
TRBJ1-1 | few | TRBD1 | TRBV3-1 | CASSQDRGAEAFF | TGTGCCAGCAGCCAAGACAGGGGGGCTGAAGCTTTCTTT
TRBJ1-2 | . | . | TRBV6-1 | CASSPTLGNYGYTF | TGTGCCAGCAGCCCCACCCTAGGAAACTATGGCTACACCTTC
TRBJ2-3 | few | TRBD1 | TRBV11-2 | CASSFHGTGVWVGTDTQYF | TGTGCCAGCAGCTTTCATGGGACAGGGGTTTGGGTTGGCACAGATACGCAGTATTTT
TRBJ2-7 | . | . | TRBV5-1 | CASSLSPRLEVYEQYF | TGCGCCAGCAGCTTGTCCCCACGCCTCGAAGTTTACGAGCAGTACTTC
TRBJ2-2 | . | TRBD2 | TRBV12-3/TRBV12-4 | CASSPGTSGGVFTGELFF | TGTGCCAGCAGTCCCGGGACTAGCGGGGGGGTTTTCACCGGGGAGCTGTTTTTT
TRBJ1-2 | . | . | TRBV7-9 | CASSFNNGGTYGYTF | TGTGCCAGCAGCTTTAATAATGGCGGTACCTATGGCTACACCTTC
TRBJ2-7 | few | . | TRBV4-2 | CASSPVVAGTYEQYF | TGTGCCAGCAGCCCAGTCGTGGCCGGGACCTACGAGCAGTACTTC
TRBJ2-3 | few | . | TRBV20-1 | CSAARPNRPATDTQYF | TGCAGTGCCGCACGGCCAAATCGGCCAGCCACAGATACGCAGTATTTT
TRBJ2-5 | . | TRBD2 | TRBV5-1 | CASSIAGGSQETQYF | TGCGCCAGCTCGATAGCGGGGGGATCTCAAGAGACCCAGTACTTC
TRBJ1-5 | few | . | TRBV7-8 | CASSLYIWENQPQHF | TGTGCCAGCAGCTTATATATCTGGGAGAATCAGCCCCAGCATTTT
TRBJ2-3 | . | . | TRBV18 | CASSPNSDTQYF | TGTGCCAGCTCACCGAATTCTGATACGCAGTATTTT
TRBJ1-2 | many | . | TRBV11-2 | CASSRGGSYGYTF | TGTGCCAGCAGCCGAGGAGGGTCCTATGGCTACACCTTC
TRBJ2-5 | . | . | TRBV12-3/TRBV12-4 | CASSSSGTAQETQYF | TGTGCCAGCAGTTCCTCCGGGACGGCCCAAGAGACCCAGTACTTC
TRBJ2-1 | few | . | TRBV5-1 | CASSLPPTRNEQFF | TGCGCCAGCAGCTTGCCCCCGACTAGAAATGAGCAGTTCTTC
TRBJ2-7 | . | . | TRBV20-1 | CSARMDAASYEQYF | TGCAGTGCGAGAATGGACGCCGCCTCCTACGAGCAGTACTTC
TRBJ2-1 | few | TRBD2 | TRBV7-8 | CASSLASWEGRPINEQFF | TGTGCCAGCAGCTTAGCATCGTGGGAGGGCCGACCCATCAATGAGCAGTTCTTC
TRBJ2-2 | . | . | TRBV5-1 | CASSPGQGGAGELFF | TGCGCCAGCAGCCCCGGACAGGGAGGGGCCGGGGAGCTGTTTTTT
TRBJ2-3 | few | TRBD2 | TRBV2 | CASSVGLAGSDTQYF | TGTGCCAGCAGTGTAGGGCTAGCGGGGTCAGATACGCAGTATTTT
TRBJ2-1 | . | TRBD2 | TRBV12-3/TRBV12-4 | CASKSSGGNNEQFF | TGTGCCAGCAAGTCGAGCGGGGGAAACAATGAGCAGTTCTTC
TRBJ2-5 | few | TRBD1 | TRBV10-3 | CASLAGTGGWETQYF | TGTGCCAGCCTGGCCGGGACAGGGGGCTGGGAGACCCAGTACTTC
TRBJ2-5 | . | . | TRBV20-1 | CSAIESGHLQETQYF | TGCAGTGCTATAGAGTCGGGACACTTACAAGAGACCCAGTACTTC
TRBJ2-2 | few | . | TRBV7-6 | CASSLIEPGTPGELFF | TGTGCCAGCAGCTTAATAGAGCCCGGGACTCCCGGGGAGCTGTTTTTT
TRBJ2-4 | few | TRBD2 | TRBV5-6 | CASSGGDNIQYF | TGTGCCAGCAGCGGGGGGGATAACATTCAGTACTTC
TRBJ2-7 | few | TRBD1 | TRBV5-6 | CASSRTGTGYEQYF | TGTGCCAGCAGCAGGACAGGGACGGGCTACGAGCAGTACTTC
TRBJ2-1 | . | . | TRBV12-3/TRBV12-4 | CASSLTGGKYNEQFF | TGTGCCAGCAGTTTAACAGGTGGAAAATACAATGAGCAGTTCTTC
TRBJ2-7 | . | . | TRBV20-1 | CSARDQPGAEQYF | TGCAGTGCTAGAGATCAGCCAGGTGCCGAGCAGTACTTC
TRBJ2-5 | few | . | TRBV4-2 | CASSQLGRSFRETQYF | TGTGCCAGCAGCCAACTTGGACGATCGTTTAGGGAGACCCAGTACTTC
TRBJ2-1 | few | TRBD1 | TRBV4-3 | CASSPDRGVHNEQFF | TGCGCCAGCAGCCCGGACAGGGGGGTCCACAATGAGCAGTTCTTC